This section outlines one TCR beta chain sequence together with its context. The data belong to a study of T cell changes during pregnancy in multiple sclerosis. Libraries were prepared by immunoSEQ multiplex PCR; TCRdb keeps only in-frame clonotypes and omits some of them. The top ten hold about 1.2% of the sample, which has over 20,000 clones, 65% to 90% seen once. V trimming: 4 bases; J trimming: 4 bases; junction bases outside the gene matches: 10. The CDR3 length is 15 residues. Germline V gene data show CDR1 as LGHNA and CDR2 as YSLEER. The chain couples TRBV4-3 to TRBJ2-7; TRBD2 matches at 7 bases. The sample was CD4+ T cells from peripheral blood mononuclear cells, taken in the first trimester of pregnancy. This TCR was sampled from a female donor in good health, enrolled as a control in a pregnancy study. CDR3 DNA sequence: TGCGCCAGCAGCCTTCACAGCGGGGCCCATTACGAGCAGTACTTC. Amino acid sequence: CASSLHSGAHYEQYF.